This T cell receptor beta chain originates from a study of cytomegalovirus exposure and HLA in healthy donors. Researchers ran the PCR with 60 Vbeta and 13 Jbeta primers. The data were produced by immunoSEQ multiplex PCR, yet TCRdb's version contains in-frame clones alone and is incomplete. The sample data list tens of thousands of clones. The CDR3 has 16 amino acids. Germline values: CDR1 MNHEY, CDR2 SVGAGI. Trimming left V 0 bases short and J 0 bases short, with 11 bases between. The rearrangement uses TRBV6-5 and TRBJ1-1; a weak D match, TRBD1 (5 bases). The source is a woman in her 30s in good health and CMV-seronegative. Sequencing was carried out using PBMCs. CDR3 in amino acids: CASSYSAGRMNTEAFF. CDR3 sequence (DNA): TGTGCCAGCAGTTACTCGGCAGGGCGGATGAACACTGAAGCTTTCTTT.